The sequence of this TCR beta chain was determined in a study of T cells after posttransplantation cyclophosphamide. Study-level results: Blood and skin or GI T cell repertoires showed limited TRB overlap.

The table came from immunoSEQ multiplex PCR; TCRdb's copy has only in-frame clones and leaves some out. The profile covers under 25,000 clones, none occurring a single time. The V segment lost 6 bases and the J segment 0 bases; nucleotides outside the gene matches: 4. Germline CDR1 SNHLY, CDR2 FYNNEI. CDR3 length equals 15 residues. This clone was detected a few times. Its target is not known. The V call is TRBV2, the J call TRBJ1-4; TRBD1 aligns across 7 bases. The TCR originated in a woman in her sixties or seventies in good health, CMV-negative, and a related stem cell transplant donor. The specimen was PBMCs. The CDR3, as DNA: TGTGCCAGCAGATCGACAGGGTCAACTAATGAAAAACTGTTTTTT. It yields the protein CASRSTGSTNEKLFF.